This T cell receptor beta chain was sequenced for a study of beta chain features in type 1 diabetes. The investigators reverse transcribed all of the isolated RNA, so they sequenced expressed TCRB transcripts. TCRdb's table, derived via immunoSEQ multiplex PCR, lists solely in-frame clones and lacks some. This sample has around 690,000 clones, with under 15% found just once. Study-level findings and limits: For type 1 diabetes patients, VDJ junctions showed fewer insertions and more deletions. Significant though moderate, a shortening of TCRB CDR3s appeared in all four CD4+ subsets of Type 1 diabetes patients.

This clone was seen a few times. Its matching antigen is unknown. Per germline, CDR1 LGHNT and CDR2 FRNRAP. Trimming removed 1 base from V and 2 bases from J, with 3 bases in between. This CDR3 has 12 amino acids. The sample comprised naive CD4+ T cells from blood. The V gene is TRBV12-5, the J gene TRBJ2-7; unclear D gene. This sequence originates from a man between 25 and 39 years old with type 1 diabetes. The CDR3 region has the DNA TGTGCTAGTGGTTTGGGCCCCTACGAGCAGTACTTC. Translated, it gives CASGLGPYEQYF.